This entry describes one T cell receptor beta chain. Its target is not known. This may be a read error: a much more frequent sequence differs by one nucleotide. Combining iRepertoire HTBI primers with Arm-PCR of CDR3 regions, the authors built TCR beta libraries. From the multiplex PCR reads, TCRdb called clonotypes with MiXCR, one entry per CDR3 protein. This sample has over 350,000 distinct CDR3 sequences, with less than 15% found just once. Time point noted: newly diagnosed GD, antithyroid drugs for less than 3 months. The TCR library was prepared using RNA isolated from PBMCs. The record originates from a study of regulatory T cells in long-lasting Graves disease. This CDR3 is 14 amino acids long. Germline-derived CDR1 and CDR2 are SNHLY and FYNNEI. Points from the study as a whole: Those with persistent disease had in common more public clonotypes (about 3,000) than new patients (approximately 990).

These same data were also listed under a study on T cells in Graves' hyperthyroidism and ophthalmopathy. That work states: First-round RT-PCR with HTBI primers amplified the TCR CDR3 region. With a median lead of approximately 6.4 months before onset, the model predicted ophthalmopathy.

Sequenced material: peripheral blood mononuclear cells (PBMCs), taken at new diagnosis, from a patient treated with antithyroid drugs. This chain uses TRBV2 with TRBJ2-3, with D perhaps given as TRBD1 or TRBD2 (5 bases each). The better agreement between TRBJ2-7 and the DNA end casts doubt on the J call. The TCR was taken from a woman aged 45 to 65 with Graves disease. This CDR3 is CVSKYRDLAYEQYF. The CDR3 nucleotides read TGTGTCAGCAAGTATAGGGACCTAGCCTACGAGCAGTACTTC.